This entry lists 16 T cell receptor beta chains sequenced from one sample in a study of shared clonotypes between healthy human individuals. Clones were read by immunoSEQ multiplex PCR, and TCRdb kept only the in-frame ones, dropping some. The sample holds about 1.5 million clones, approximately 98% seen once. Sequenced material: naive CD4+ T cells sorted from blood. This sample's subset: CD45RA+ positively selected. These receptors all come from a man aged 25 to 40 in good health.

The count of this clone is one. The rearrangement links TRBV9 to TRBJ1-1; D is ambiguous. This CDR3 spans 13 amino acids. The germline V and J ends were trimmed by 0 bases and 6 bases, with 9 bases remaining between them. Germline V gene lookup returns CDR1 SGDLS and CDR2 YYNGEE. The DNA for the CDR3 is TGTGCCAGCAGCGTAGTGTCGGGATCTGAAGCTTTCTTT. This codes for CASSVVSGSEAFF.

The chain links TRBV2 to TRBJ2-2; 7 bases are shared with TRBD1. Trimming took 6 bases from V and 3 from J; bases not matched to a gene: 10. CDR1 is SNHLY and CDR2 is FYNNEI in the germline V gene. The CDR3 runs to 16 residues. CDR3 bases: TGTGCCAGCAGGTGGGGATACAGGGGAGACACCGGGGAGCTGTTTTTT. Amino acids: CASRWGYRGDTGELFF.

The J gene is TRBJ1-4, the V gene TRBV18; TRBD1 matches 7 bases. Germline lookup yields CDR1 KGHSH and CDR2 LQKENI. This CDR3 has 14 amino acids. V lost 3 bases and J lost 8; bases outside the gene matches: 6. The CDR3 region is CASSPTGYDEKLFF. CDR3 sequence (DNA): TGTGCCAGCTCACCGACAGGGTATGACGAAAAACTGTTTTTT.

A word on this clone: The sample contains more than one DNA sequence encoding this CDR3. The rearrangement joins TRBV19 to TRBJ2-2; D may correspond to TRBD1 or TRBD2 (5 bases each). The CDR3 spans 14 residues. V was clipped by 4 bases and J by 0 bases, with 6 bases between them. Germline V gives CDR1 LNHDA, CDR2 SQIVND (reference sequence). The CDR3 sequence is CASSRGPNTGELFF. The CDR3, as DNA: TGTGCCAGTAGTAGGGGACCGAACACCGGGGAGCTGTTTTTT.

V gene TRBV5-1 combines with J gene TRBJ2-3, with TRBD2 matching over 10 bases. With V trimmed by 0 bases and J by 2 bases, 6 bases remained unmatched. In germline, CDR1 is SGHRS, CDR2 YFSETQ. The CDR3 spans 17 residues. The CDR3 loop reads CASSLATLAGPTDTQYF. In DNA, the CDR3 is TGCGCCAGCAGCTTGGCCACACTAGCGGGACCCACAGATACGCAGTATTTT. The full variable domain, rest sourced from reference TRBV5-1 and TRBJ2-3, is KAGVTQTPRYLIKTRGQQVTLSCSPISGHRSVSWYQQTPGQGLQFLFEYFSETQRNKGNFPGRFSGRQFSNSRSEMNVSTLELGDSALYLCASSLATLAGPTDTQYFGPGTRLTVL.

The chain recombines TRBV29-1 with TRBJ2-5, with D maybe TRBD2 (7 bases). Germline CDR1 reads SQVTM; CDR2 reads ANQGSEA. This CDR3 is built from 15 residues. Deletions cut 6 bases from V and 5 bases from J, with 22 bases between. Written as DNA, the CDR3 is TGCAGCGTGGGAACCACGGCCAGGGGAGGGGAGACCCAGTACTTC. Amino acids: CSVGTTARGGETQYF.

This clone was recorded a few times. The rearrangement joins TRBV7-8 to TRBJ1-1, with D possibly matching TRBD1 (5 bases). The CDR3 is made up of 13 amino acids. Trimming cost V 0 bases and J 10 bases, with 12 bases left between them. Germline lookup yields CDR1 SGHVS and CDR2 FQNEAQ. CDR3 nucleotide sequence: TGTGCCAGCAGCTTAGCGGGCAGGGAAAGAGCTTTCTTT. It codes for CASSLAGRERAFF.

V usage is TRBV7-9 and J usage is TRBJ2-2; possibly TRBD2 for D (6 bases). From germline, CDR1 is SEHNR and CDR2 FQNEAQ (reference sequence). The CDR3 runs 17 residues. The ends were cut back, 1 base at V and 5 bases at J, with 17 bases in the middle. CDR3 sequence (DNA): TGTGCCAGCAGCTTAGTAGGTGCGGGGCTGATGACCGGGGAGCTGTTTTTT. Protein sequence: CASSLVGAGLMTGELFF.

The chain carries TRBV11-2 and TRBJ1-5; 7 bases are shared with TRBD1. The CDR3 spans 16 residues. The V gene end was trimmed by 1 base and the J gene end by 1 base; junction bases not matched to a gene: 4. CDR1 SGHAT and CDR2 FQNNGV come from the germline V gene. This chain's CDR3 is CASSLVAGQSNQPQHF. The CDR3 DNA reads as TGTGCCAGCAGCTTAGTCGCGGGACAGAGCAATCAGCCCCAGCATTTT.

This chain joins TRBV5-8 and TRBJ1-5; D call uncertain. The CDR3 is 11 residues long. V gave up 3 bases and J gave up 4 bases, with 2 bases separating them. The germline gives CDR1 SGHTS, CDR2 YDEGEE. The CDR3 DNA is TGTGCCAGCAGCTGGAATCAGCCCCAGCATTTT. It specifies CASSWNQPQHF. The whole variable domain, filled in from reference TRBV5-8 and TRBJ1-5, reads EAGVTQSPTHLIKTRGQQATLRCSPISGHTSVYWYQQALGLGLQFLLWYDEGEERNRGNFPPRFSGRQFPNYSSELNVNALELEDSALYLCASSWNQPQHFGDGTRLSIL.

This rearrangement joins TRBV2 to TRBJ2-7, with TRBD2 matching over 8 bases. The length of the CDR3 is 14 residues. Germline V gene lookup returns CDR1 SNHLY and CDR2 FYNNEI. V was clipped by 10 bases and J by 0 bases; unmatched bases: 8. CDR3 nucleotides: TGTGCCACCAAGGCCGGGACTAGCTCCTACGAGCAGTACTTC. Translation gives CATKAGTSSYEQYF.

CDR3 in DNA: TGTGCCAGCAGCTTAGGAGGGGGAAGTGGTGCAGATACGCAGTATTTT. Translated, it gives CASSLGGGSGADTQYF. The V and J genes are TRBV7-6 and TRBJ2-3; maybe TRBD1 (6 bases). With 1 base removed from V and 4 bases from J, the gap between germline ends came to 15 bases. Germline values: CDR1 SGHVS, CDR2 FNYEAQ. The CDR3 spans 16 residues.

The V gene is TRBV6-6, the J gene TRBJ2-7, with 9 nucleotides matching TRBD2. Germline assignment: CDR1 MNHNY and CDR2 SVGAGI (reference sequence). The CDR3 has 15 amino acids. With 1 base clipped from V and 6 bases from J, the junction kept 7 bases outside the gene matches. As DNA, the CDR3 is TGTGCCAGCAGTTACTTGGGACTAGCTAATGTCGAGCAGTACTTC. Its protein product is CASSYLGLANVEQYF.

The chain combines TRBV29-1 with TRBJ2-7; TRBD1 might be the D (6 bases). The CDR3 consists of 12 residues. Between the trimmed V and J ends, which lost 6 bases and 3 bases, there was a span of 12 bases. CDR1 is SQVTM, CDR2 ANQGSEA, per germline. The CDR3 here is CSVAQGYYEQYF. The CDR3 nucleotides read TGCAGCGTGGCACAGGGATACTACGAGCAGTACTTC.

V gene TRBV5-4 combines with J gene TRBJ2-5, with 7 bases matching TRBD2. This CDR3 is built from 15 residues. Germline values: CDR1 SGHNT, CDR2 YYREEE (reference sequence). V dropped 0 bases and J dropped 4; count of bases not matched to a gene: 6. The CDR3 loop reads CASSLARGRGETQYF. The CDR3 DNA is TGTGCCAGCAGCTTGGCACGGGGGAGGGGAGAGACCCAGTACTTC.

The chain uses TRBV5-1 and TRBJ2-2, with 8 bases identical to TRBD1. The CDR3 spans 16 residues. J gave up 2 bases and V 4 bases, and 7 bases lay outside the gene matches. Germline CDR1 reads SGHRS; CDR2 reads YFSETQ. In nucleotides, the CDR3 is TGCGCCAGCAGCATTACGACAGGGGATAACACCGGGGAGCTGTTTTTT. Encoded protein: CASSITTGDNTGELFF.